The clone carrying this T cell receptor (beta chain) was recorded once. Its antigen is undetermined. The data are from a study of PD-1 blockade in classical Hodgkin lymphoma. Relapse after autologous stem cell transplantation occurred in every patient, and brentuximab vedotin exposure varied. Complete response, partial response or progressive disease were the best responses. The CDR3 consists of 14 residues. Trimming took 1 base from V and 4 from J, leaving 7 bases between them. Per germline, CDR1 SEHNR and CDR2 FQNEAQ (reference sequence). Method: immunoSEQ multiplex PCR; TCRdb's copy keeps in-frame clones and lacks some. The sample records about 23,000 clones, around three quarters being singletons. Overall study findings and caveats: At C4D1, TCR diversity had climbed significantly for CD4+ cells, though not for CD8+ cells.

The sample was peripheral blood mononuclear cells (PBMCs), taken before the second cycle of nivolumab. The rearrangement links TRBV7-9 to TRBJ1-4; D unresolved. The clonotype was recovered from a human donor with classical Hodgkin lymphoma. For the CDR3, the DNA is TGTGCCAGCAGCTTAGTGGGGAATAATGAAAAACTGTTTTTT. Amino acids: CASSLVGNNEKLFF.